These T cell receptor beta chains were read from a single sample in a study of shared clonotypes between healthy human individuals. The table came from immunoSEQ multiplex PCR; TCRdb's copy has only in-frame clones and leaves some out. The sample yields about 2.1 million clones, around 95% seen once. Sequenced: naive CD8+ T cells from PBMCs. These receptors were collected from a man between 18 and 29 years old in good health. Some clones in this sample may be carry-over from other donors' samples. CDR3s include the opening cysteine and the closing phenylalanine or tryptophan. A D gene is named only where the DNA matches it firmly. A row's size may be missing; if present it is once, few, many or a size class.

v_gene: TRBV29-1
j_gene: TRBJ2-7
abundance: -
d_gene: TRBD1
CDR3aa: CSVEGKDRLHEQYF
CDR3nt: TGCAGCGTTGAAGGAAAGGACAGGTTGCACGAGCAGTACTTC

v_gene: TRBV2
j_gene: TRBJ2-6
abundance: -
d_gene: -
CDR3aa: CASLPSSGANVLTF
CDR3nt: TGTGCCAGCCTCCCAAGCTCTGGGGCCAACGTCCTGACTTTC

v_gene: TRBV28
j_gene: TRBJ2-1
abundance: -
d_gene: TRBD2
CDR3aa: CASSSRRAGALYNEQFF
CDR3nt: TGTGCCAGCAGTTCTCGCCGAGCGGGAGCCCTATACAATGAGCAGTTCTTC

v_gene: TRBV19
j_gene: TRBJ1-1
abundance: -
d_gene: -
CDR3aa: CASSIVAGNTEAFF
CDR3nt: TGTGCCAGTAGTATAGTCGCGGGTAACACTGAAGCTTTCTTT

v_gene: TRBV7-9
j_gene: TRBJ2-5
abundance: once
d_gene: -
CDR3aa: CASWAGREETQYF
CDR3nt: TGTGCCAGCTGGGCGGGCAGGGAAGAGACCCAGTACTTC

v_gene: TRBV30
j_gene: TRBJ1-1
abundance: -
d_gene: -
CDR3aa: CAWSGGVNTEAFF
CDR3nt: TGTGCCTGGAGCGGAGGTGTGAACACTGAAGCTTTCTTT

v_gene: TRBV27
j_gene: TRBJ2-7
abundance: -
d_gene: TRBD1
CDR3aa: CASSPRMLTGGRFREQYF
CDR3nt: TGTGCCAGCAGTCCCAGGATGTTAACAGGGGGGCGTTTTAGGGAACAGTACTTC

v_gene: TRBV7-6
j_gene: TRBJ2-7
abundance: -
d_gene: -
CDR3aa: CASSLAAGEQYF
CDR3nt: TGTGCCAGCAGCTTAGCGGCCGGTGAGCAGTACTTC

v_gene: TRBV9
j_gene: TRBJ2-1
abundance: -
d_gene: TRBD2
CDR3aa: CASSPGSGGRYEQFF
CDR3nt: TGTGCCAGCAGCCCAGGGAGCGGGGGACGCTATGAGCAGTTCTTC

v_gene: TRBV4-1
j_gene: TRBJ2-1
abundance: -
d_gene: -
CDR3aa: CASSHSTGYNEQFF
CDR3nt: TGCGCCAGCAGCCATTCGACTGGCTACAATGAGCAGTTCTTC

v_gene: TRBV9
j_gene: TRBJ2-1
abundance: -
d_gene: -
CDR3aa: CASSVGAKKLEQFF
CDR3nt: TGTGCCAGCAGCGTAGGGGCTAAAAAACTCGAGCAGTTCTTC

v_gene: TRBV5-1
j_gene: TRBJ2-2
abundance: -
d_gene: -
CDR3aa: CASSPRAPSGGTGELFF
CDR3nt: TGCGCCAGCAGCCCCCGAGCCCCCTCCGGGGGCACCGGGGAGCTGTTTTTT

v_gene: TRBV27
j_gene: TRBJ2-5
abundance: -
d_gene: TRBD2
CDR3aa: CASSSLREGQETQYF
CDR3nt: TGTGCCAGCAGTTCCCTACGGGAGGGGCAAGAGACCCAGTACTTC

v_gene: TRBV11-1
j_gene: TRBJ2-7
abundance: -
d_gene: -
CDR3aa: CASSLGTYGGEQYF
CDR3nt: TGTGCCAGCAGCTTAGGGACGTACGGCGGTGAGCAGTACTTC

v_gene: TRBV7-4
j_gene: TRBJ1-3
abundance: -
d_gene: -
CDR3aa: CASSLWGLGNTIYF
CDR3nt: TGTGCCAGCAGCTTATGGGGGCTCGGAAACACCATATATTTT

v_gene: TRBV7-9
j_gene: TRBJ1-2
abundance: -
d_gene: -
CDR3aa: CASSLPSQPYGYTF
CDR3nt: TGTGCCAGCAGCTTGCCGTCACAGCCCTATGGCTACACCTTC

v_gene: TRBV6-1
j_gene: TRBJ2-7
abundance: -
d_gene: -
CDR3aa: CASSEGWAYPSYEQYF
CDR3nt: TGTGCCAGCAGTGAAGGATGGGCCTATCCATCCTACGAGCAGTACTTC

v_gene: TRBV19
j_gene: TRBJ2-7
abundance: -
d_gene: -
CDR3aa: CASSIGANEQYF
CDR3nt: TGTGCCAGTAGTATCGGCGCGAACGAGCAGTACTTC

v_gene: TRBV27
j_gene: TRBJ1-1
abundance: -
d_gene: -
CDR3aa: CASSIFRDTEAFF
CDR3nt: TGTGCCAGCAGCATCTTTCGGGACACTGAAGCTTTCTTT

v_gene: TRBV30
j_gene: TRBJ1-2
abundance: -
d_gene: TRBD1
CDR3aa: CAWRQGRGYTF
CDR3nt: TGTGCCTGGAGACAGGGGAGAGGCTACACCTTC

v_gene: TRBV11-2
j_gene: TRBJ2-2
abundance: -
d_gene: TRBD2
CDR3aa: CASSLGAGAGTGELFF
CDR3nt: TGTGCCAGCAGCCTGGGAGCGGGAGCGGGCACCGGGGAGCTGTTTTTT

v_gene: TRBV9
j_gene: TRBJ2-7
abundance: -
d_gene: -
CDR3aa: CASSVDNFGNEQYF
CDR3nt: -

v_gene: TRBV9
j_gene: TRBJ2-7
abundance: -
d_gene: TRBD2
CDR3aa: CASSEHSGSTTYEQYF
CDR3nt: TGTGCCAGCAGTGAACATAGCGGGAGTACCACCTACGAGCAGTACTTC

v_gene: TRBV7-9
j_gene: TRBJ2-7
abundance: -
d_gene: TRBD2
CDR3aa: CASSNQRGNYEQYF
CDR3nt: TGTGCCAGCAGCAATCAGCGGGGGAACTACGAGCAGTACTTC

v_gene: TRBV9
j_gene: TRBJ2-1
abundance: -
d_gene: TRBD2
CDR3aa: CASSVGLSGRDNEQFF
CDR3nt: TGTGCCAGCAGCGTAGGCCTCAGCGGGAGAGATAATGAGCAGTTCTTC

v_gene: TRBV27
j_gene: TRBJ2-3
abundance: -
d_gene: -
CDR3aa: CASSLLLTDTQYF
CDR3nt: TGTGCCAGCAGTTTGCTCCTCACAGATACGCAGTATTTT

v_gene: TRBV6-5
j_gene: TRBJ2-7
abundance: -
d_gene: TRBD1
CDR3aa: CASSYGTGGHYEQYF
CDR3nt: TGTGCCAGCAGTTACGGGACAGGGGGCCACTACGAGCAGTACTTC

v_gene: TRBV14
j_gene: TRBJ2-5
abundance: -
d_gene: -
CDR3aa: CASSQDWGSQETQYF
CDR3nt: TGTGCCAGCAGCCAAGATTGGGGCAGCCAAGAGACCCAGTACTTC

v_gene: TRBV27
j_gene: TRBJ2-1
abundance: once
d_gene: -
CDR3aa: CASSYLGTYNEQFF
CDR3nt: TGTGCCAGCAGTTATCTAGGCACCTACAATGAGCAGTTCTTC

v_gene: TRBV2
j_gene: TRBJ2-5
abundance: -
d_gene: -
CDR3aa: CASRLLGKETQYF
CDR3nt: TGTGCCAGCAGGCTCCTGGGTAAGGAGACCCAGTACTTC

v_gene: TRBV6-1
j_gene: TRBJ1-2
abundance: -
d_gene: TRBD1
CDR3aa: CASRGKSDRAYGYTF
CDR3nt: TGTGCCAGCAGAGGGAAGTCGGACAGGGCCTATGGCTACACCTTC

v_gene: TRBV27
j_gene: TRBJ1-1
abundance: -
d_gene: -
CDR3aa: CASSLSSGALNTEAFF
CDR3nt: TGTGCCAGCAGTTTATCCTCGGGAGCATTGAACACTGAAGCTTTCTTT

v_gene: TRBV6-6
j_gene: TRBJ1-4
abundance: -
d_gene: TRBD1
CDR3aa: CASRSDRGPANEKLFF
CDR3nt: TGTGCCAGCAGGAGCGACAGGGGGCCAGCTAATGAAAAACTGTTTTTT

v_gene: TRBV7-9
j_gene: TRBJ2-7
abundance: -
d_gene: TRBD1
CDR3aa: CASSSPGQGMGEQYF
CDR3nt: TGTGCCAGCAGCTCTCCGGGACAGGGGATGGGGGAGCAGTACTTC

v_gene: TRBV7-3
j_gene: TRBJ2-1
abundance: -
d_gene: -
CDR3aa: CASSDSSGEQFF
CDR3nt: TGTGCCAGCAGTGATAGTTCGGGTGAGCAGTTCTTC

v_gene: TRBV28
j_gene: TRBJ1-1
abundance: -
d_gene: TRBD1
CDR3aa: CASSLLPRTGGPLLGAFF
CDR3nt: TGTGCCAGCAGTTTACTTCCTCGCACAGGGGGCCCTCTCCTTGGGGCTTTCTTT

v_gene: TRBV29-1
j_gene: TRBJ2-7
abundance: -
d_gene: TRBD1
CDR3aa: CSGTGGKSYEQYF
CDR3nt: TGCAGCGGTACAGGGGGAAAGTCCTACGAGCAGTACTTC

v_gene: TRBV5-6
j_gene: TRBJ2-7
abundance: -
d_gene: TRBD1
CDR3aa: CASSLASGQGKYEQYF
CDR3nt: TGTGCCAGCAGCTTGGCGTCCGGACAGGGTAAATACGAGCAGTACTTC

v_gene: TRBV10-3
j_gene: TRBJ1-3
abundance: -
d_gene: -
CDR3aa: CAISDRMNSGNTIYF
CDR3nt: TGTGCCATCAGTGACAGGATGAACTCTGGAAACACCATATATTTT

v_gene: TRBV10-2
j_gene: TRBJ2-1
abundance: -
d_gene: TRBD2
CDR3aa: CASSILPSGSDEQFF
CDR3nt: TGCGCCAGCAGTATTCTCCCTAGCGGGAGCGATGAGCAGTTCTTC

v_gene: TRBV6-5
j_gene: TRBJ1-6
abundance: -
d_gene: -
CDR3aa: CASSQGPEPLHF
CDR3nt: TGTGCCAGCAGTCAAGGACCAGAACCCCTCCACTTT

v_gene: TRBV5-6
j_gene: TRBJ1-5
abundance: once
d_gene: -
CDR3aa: CASSLQFSNQPQHF
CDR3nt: TGTGCCAGCAGCTTGCAGTTTAGCAATCAGCCCCAGCATTTT

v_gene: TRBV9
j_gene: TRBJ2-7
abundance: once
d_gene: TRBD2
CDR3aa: CASSVEGGSLSEQYF
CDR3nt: TGTGCCAGCAGCGTAGAGGGCGGGAGCTTGTCCGAGCAGTACTTC

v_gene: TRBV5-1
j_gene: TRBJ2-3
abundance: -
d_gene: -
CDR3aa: CASSLYPTTPSAEITDTQYF
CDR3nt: TGCGCCAGCAGCTTGTATCCCACTACTCCTAGCGCGGAGATCACAGATACGCAGTATTTT

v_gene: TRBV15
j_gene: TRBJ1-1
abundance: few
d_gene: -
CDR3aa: CATSSGQGGTNTEAFF
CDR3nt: TGTGCCACCAGCTCTGGCCAGGGAGGTACAAACACTGAAGCTTTCTTT

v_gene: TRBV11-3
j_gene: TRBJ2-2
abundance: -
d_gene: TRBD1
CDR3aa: CASSSGTGGTGELFF
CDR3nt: TGTGCCAGCAGCTCAGGGACAGGGGGGACCGGGGAGCTGTTTTTT

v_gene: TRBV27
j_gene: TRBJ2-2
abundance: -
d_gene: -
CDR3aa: CASSQIYPGELFF
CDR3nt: TGTGCCAGCAGTCAGATATATCCCGGGGAGCTGTTTTTT

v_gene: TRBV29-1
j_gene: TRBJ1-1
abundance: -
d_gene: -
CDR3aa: CSGGGLFAEAFF
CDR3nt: TGCAGCGGAGGAGGACTTTTCGCTGAAGCTTTCTTT

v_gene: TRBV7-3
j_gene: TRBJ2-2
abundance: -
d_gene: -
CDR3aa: CASSDDRQNTGELFF
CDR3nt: TGTGCCAGCAGCGACGACAGACAGAACACCGGGGAGCTGTTTTTT

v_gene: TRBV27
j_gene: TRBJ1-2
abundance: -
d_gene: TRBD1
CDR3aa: CASSSSPWTRGLSGYTF
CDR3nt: TGTGCCAGCAGTTCCTCCCCCTGGACCAGGGGGCTAAGTGGCTACACCTTC

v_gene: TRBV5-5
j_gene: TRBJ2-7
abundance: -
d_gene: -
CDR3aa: CASSSLGDYEQYF
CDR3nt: TGTGCCAGCTCCTCTCTAGGGGACTACGAGCAGTACTTC

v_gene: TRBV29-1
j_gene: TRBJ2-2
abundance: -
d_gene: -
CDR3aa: CSVEEGNTPTGELFF
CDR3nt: TGCAGCGTTGAAGAAGGCAACACCCCGACCGGGGAGCTGTTTTTT

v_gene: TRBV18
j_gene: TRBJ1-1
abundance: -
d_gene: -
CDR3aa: CASSPRGVGLVNTEAFF
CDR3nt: TGTGCCAGCTCGCCCAGGGGAGTTGGGTTGGTGAACACTGAAGCTTTCTTT

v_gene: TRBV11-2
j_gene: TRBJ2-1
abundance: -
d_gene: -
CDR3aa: CASSLKNEQFF
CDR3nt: TGTGCCAGCAGCTTAAAGAATGAGCAGTTCTTC